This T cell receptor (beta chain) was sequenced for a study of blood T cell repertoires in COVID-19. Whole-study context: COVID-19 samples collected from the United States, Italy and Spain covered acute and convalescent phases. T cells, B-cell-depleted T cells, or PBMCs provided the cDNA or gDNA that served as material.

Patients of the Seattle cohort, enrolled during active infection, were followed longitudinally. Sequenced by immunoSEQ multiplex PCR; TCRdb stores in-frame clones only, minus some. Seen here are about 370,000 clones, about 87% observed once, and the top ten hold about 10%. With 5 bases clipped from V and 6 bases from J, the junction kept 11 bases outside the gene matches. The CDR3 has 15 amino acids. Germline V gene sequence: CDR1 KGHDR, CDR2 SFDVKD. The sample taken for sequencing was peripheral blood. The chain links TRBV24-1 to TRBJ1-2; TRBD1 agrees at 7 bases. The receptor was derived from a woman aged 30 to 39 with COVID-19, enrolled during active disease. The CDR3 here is CATSVPGGTDDGYTF. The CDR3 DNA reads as TGTGCCACCAGTGTGCCCGGCGGGACAGATGATGGCTACACCTTC.